This paragraph reports one T cell receptor beta chain. TCRdb reanalysed the RT-PCR reads using MiXCR and keeps one entry per CDR3 protein. The table has more than 600,000 distinct CDR3 sequences, approximately 15% seen once. Germline loops: CDR1 LGHDT, CDR2 YNNKEL (reference sequence). V lost 0 bases and J 10 bases, leaving 10 bases between the germline ends. The CDR3 has 14 residues. V usage is TRBV3-1 and J usage is TRBJ1-6; TRBD1 might be the D (6 bases). This TCR was sampled from a female donor in good health, serving as a healthy control. Sequencing was carried out using memory CD4+ T cells from blood. The CDR3 protein is CASSQDQGRSPLHF. The CDR3, as DNA: TGTGCCAGCAGCCAAGACCAGGGGAGGTCACCCCTCCACTTT.